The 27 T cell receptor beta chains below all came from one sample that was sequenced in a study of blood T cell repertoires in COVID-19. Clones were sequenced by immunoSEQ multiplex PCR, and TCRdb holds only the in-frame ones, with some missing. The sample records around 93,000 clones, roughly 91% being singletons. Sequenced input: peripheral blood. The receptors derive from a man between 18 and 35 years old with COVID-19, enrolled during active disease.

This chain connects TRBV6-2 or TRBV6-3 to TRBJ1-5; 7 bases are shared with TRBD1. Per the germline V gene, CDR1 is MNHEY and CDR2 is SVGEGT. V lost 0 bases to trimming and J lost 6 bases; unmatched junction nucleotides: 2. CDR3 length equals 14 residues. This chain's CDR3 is CASSYSDRRQPQHF. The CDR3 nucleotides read TGTGCCAGCAGTTACTCGGACAGGCGTCAGCCCCAGCATTTT.

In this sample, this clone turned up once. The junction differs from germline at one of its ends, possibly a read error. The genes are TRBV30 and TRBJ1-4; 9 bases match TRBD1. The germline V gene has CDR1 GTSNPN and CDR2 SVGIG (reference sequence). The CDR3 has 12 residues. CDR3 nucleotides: TGTGCCTTGGGACAGGGTGGTGAAAAACTGCTTTTT. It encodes CALGQGGEKLLF. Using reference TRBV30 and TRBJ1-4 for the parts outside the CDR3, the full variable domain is SQTIHQWPATLVQPVGSPLSLECTVEGTSNPNLYWYRQAAGRGLQLLFYSVGIGQISSEVPQNLSASRPQDRQFILSSKKLLLSDSGFYLCALGQGGEKLLFGSGTQLSVL.

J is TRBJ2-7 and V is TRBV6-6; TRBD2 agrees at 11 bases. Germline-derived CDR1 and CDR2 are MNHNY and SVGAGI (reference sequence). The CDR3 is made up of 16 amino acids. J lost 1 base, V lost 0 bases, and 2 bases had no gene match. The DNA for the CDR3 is TGTGCCAGCAGTTACTCTTCTAGCGGGAGGTCCTACGAGCAGTACTTC. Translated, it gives CASSYSSSGRSYEQYF.

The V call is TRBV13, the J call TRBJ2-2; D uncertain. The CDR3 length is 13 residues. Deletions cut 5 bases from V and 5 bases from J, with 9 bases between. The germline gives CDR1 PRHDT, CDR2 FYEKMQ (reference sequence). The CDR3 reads CASSTSRTGELFF. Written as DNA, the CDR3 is TGTGCCAGCAGCACCTCGAGAACCGGGGAGCTGTTTTTT.

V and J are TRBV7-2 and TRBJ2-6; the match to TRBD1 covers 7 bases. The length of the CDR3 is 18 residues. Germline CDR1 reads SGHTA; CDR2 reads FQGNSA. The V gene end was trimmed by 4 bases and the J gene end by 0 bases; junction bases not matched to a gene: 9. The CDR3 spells CASSSPGTESSGANVLTF. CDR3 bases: TGTGCCAGCAGCTCGCCCGGGACAGAGAGCTCTGGGGCCAACGTCCTGACTTTC.

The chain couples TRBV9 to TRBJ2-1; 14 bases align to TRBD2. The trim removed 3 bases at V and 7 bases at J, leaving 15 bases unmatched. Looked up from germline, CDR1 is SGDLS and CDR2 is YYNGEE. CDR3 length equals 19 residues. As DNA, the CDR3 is TGTGCCAGCAGCGGCTCCGGGACTAGCGGGAGCTTCGTAGCGAATGAGCAGTTCTTC. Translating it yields CASSGSGTSGSFVANEQFF.

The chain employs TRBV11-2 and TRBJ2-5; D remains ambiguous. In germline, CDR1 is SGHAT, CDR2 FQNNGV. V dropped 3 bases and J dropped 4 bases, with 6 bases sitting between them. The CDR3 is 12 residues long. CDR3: CASSFGGETQYF. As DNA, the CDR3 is TGTGCCAGCAGCTTTGGCGGAGAGACCCAGTACTTC.

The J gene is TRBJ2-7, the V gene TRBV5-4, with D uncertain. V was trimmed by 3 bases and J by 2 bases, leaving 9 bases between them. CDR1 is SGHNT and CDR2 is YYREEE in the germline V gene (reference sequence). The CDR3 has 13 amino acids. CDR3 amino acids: CASSSTPTYEQYF. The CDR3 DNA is TGTGCCAGCAGCTCCACACCAACCTACGAGCAGTACTTC.

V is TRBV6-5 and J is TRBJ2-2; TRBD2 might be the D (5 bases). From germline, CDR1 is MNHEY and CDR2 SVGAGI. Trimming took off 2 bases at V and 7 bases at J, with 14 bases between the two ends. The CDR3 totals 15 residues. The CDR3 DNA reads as TGTGCCAGCAGTTACGAAGGAGGTTGGAGCGGGGAGCTGTTTTTT. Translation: CASSYEGGWSGELFF.

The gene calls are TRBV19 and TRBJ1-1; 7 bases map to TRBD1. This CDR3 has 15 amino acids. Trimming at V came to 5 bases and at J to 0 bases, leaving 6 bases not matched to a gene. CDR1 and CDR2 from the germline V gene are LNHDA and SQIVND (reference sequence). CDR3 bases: TGTGCCAGTAGTTTTCAACAGGGGATGAACACTGAAGCTTTCTTT. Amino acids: CASSFQQGMNTEAFF.

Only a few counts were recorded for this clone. The CDR3 nucleotides are TGCGCCAGCAGCCCCCAGACAGGCCACGCCTACGAGCAGTACTTC. Residues: CASSPQTGHAYEQYF. The chain joins TRBV4-3 to TRBJ2-7; perhaps TRBD1 as D (6 bases). The germline V gene has CDR1 LGHNA and CDR2 YSLEER. The length of the CDR3 is 15 residues. The V end was cut by 4 bases, the J end by 2 bases, with 15 bases between.

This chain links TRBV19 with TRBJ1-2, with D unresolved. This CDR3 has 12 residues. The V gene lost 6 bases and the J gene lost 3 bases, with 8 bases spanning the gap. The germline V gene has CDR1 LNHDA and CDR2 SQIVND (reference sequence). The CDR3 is CASRELDYGYTF. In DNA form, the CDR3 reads TGTGCCAGTAGGGAACTAGACTATGGCTACACCTTC.

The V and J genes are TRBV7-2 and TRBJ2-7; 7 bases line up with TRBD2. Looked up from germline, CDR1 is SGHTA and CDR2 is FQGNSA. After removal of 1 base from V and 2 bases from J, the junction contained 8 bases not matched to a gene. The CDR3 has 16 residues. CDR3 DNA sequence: TGTGCCAGCAGCTTAGTTTGGGTCCGGGGGGCCTACGAGCAGTACTTC. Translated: CASSLVWVRGAYEQYF.

CDR3 coding DNA: TGTGCCAGCAGCCAAGTGGGAGCAGGGGCGAACTACAATGAGCAGTTCTTC. Translation gives CASSQVGAGANYNEQFF. V is TRBV4-2 and J is TRBJ2-1; a weak D match, TRBD1 (6 bases). Germline V gene data show CDR1 as LGHNA and CDR2 as YNFKEQ. V was clipped by 1 base and J by 3 bases, with 16 bases between them. This CDR3 has 17 amino acids.

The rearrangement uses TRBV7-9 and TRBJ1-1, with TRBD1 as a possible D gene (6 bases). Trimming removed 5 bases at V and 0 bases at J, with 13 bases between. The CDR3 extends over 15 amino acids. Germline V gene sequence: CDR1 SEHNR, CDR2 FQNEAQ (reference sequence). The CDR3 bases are TGTGCCAGCAGCCCGGTGGGGGCCGTGAACACTGAAGCTTTCTTT. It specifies CASSPVGAVNTEAFF.

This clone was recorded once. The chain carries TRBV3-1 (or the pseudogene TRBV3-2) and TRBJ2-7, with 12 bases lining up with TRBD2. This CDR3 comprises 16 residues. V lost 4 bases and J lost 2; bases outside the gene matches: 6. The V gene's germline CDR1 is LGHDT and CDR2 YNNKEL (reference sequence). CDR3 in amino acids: CASSPRLAGDTYEQYF. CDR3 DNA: TGTGCCAGCAGCCCCAGACTAGCGGGAGACACCTACGAGCAGTACTTC.

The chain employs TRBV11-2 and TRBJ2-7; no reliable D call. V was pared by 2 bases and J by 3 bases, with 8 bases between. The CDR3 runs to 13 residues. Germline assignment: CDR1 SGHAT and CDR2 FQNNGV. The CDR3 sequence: CASSLNRFYEQYF. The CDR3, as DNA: TGTGCCAGCAGCTTAAATCGGTTCTACGAGCAGTACTTC.

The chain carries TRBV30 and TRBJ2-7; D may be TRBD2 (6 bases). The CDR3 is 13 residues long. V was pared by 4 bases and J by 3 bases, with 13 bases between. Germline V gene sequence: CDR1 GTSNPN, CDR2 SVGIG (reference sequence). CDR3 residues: CAWNGGRFYEQYF. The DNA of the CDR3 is TGTGCCTGGAATGGAGGGCGGTTCTACGAGCAGTACTTC.

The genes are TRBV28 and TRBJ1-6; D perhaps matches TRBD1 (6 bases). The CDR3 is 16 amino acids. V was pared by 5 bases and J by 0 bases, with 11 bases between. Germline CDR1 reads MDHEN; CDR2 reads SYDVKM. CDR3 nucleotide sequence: TGTGCCAGCAGTCCCCAGGACAGCTCCTATAATTCACCCCTCCACTTT. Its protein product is CASSPQDSSYNSPLHF.

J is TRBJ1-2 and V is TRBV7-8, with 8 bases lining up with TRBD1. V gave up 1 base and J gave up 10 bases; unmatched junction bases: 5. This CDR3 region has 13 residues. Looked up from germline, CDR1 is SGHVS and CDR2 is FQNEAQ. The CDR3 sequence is CASSLVDRGIYTF. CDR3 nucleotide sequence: TGTGCCAGCAGCTTAGTTGACAGGGGAATCTACACCTTC.

The DNA for the CDR3 is TGTGCCAGCCGGTACGCGGGAAAGACCCAGTACTTC. It codes for CASRYAGKTQYF. The chain has TRBV2 and TRBJ2-5; possibly TRBD2 for D (6 bases). The CDR3 covers 12 residues. In germline, CDR1 is SNHLY, CDR2 FYNNEI. Trimming took off 8 bases at V and 6 bases at J, with 13 bases between the two ends.

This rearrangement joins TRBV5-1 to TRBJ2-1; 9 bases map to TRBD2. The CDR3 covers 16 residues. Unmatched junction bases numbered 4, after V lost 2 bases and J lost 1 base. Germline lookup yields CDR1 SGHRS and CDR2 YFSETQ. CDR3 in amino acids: CASSFTLAGSYNEQFF. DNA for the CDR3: TGCGCCAGCAGCTTCACTCTAGCGGGGTCCTACAATGAGCAGTTCTTC.

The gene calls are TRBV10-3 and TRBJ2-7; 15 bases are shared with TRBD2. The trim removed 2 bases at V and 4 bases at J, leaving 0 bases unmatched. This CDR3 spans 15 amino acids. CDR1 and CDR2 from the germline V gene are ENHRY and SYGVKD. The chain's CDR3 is CAISEGLAGGYEQYF. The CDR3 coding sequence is TGTGCCATCAGTGAGGGACTAGCGGGAGGGTACGAGCAGTACTTC.

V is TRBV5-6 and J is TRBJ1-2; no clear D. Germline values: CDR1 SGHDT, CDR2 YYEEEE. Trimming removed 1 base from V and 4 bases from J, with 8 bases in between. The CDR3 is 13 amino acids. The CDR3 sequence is CASSLRRLYGYTF. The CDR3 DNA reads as TGTGCCAGCAGCTTGCGGAGGCTCTATGGCTACACCTTC.

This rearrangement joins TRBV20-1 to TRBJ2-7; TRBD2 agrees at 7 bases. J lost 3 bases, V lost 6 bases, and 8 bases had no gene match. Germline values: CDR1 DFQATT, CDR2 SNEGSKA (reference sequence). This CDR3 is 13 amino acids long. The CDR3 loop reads CSASGRESYEQYF. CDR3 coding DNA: TGCAGTGCCAGTGGGCGGGAGAGCTACGAGCAGTACTTC.

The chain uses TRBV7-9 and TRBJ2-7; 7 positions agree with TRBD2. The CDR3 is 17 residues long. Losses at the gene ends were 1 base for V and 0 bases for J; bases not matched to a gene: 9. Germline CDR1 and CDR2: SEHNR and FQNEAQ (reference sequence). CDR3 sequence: CASSLGVAGGSSYEQYF. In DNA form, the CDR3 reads TGTGCCAGCAGCTTAGGAGTGGCGGGCGGGAGCTCCTACGAGCAGTACTTC.

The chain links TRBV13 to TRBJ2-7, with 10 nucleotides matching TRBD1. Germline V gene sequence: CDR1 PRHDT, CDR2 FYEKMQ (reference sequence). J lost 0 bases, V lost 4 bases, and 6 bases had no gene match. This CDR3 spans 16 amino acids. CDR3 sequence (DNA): TGTGCCAGCAGCTACCGGGACAGGGGACCCTCCTACGAGCAGTACTTC. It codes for CASSYRDRGPSYEQYF.